The rows below give T cell receptor beta chains drawn from one sample of a study of blood T cell repertoires in COVID-19. Using immunoSEQ multiplex PCR, the repertoire was profiled, and TCRdb retains in-frame clones only, with some absent. The data contain around 400,000 clones, 70% to 90% of them singletons. What was sequenced was peripheral blood. These receptors originate from a man in his forties with acute or convalescent COVID-19. Both conserved end residues are part of each CDR3. Each record gives: CDR3 DNA, CDR3 protein, V gene, D gene, J gene, clone size. D genes are given only for firm matches. Only some rows state a clone size, as once, few, many or a class for expanded clones.

CDR3 DNA: TGTGCCAGCAGCCTGGACAGTGTGGGAAACACCATATATTTT
CDR3 protein: CASSLDSVGNTIYF
V gene: TRBV13
D gene: .
J gene: TRBJ1-3
clone size: .

CDR3 DNA: TGTGCCAGCAGTTATAGTCGGACAGGGTATGGCTACACCTTC
CDR3 protein: CASSYSRTGYGYTF
V gene: TRBV6-5
D gene: TRBD1
J gene: TRBJ1-2
clone size: .

CDR3 DNA: TGTGCCAGCAGCCACCCCGGACAGGGCAGCGGGGAGCTGTTTTTT
CDR3 protein: CASSHPGQGSGELFF
V gene: TRBV3-1/TRBV3-2
D gene: TRBD1
J gene: TRBJ2-2
clone size: .

CDR3 DNA: TGTGCCAGCAGCCCGGGACTAGCGGGAGTACGAGATACGCAGTATTTT
CDR3 protein: CASSPGLAGVRDTQYF
V gene: TRBV3-1/TRBV3-2
D gene: TRBD2
J gene: TRBJ2-3
clone size: .

CDR3 DNA: TGTGCCAGCAGCTTGGGGCCCCCTAAGGGGAACACTGAAGCTTTCTTT
CDR3 protein: CASSLGPPKGNTEAFF
V gene: TRBV7-9
D gene: .
J gene: TRBJ1-1
clone size: .

CDR3 DNA: TGTGCCAGCAGCCTCTCGGGGGTTTCCTACAATGAGCAGTTCTTC
CDR3 protein: CASSLSGVSYNEQFF
V gene: TRBV14
D gene: .
J gene: TRBJ2-1
clone size: .

CDR3 DNA: TGTGCCAGCAGCGTAGGGACTAGGTACAATGAGCAGTTCTTC
CDR3 protein: CASSVGTRYNEQFF
V gene: TRBV9
D gene: TRBD2
J gene: TRBJ2-1
clone size: once

CDR3 DNA: TGTGCCAGCAGTTATGGACAGGGGGTTTATGAGACCCAGTACTTC
CDR3 protein: CASSYGQGVYETQYF
V gene: TRBV6-5
D gene: TRBD1
J gene: TRBJ2-5
clone size: .

CDR3 DNA: TGTGCCAGCAGCCAAGGGTTAGCAGGGGCCGCAAATGAAAAACTGTTTTTT
CDR3 protein: CASSQGLAGAANEKLFF
V gene: TRBV14
D gene: .
J gene: TRBJ1-4
clone size: .

CDR3 DNA: TGTGCCAGCAGCCAGGACAGCCCTAATAGCAATCAGCCCCAGCATTTT
CDR3 protein: CASSQDSPNSNQPQHF
V gene: TRBV7-2
D gene: .
J gene: TRBJ1-5
clone size: once

CDR3 DNA: TGTGCCAGCAGCTTGGATAGCGGGAGCTCAGAGACCCAGTACTTC
CDR3 protein: CASSLDSGSSETQYF
V gene: TRBV5-4
D gene: TRBD2
J gene: TRBJ2-5
clone size: once